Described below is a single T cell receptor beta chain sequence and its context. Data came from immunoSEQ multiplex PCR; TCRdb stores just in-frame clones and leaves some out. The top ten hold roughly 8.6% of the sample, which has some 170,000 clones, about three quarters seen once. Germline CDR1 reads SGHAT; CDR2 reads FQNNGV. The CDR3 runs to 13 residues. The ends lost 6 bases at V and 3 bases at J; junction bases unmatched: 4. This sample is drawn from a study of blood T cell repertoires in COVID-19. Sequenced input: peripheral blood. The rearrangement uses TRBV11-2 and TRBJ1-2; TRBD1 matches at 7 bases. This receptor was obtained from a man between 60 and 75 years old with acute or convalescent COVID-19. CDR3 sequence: CASRSGTDYGYTF. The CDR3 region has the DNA TGTGCCAGCAGGTCCGGGACAGACTATGGCTACACCTTC.